A selection of T cell receptor beta chains follows, all from one sample in a study of cytomegalovirus exposure and HLA in healthy donors. Data came from immunoSEQ multiplex PCR; TCRdb stores just in-frame clones and leaves some out. In the table there are about 240,000 clones, about 86% of which are singletons. Material: PBMCs. These receptors were obtained from a woman aged 25 to 39 in good health and CMV-seropositive. Both conserved end residues are part of each CDR3. Each record gives: J gene, D gene, clone size, V gene, CDR3 DNA, CDR3 protein. The D gene is left open where the match is weak. Clone size appears in some rows only: once, few, many, or a class for an expanded clone.

J gene: TRBJ2-7; D gene: TRBD2; clone size: NA; V gene: TRBV6-5; CDR3 DNA: TGTGCCAGCAGTTACGGCACTAGCGGCTCCTACGAGCAGTACTTC; CDR3 protein: CASSYGTSGSYEQYF
J gene: TRBJ2-1; D gene: NA; clone size: NA; V gene: TRBV11-2; CDR3 DNA: TGTGCCAGCAGCTCAGGGTTCAGTTACAATGAGCAGTTCTTC; CDR3 protein: CASSSGFSYNEQFF
J gene: TRBJ1-5; D gene: NA; clone size: NA; V gene: TRBV19; CDR3 DNA: TGTGCCAGTAGTATAGAACGGTTTAATCAGCCCCAGCATTTT; CDR3 protein: CASSIERFNQPQHF
J gene: TRBJ1-5; D gene: NA; clone size: once; V gene: TRBV19; CDR3 DNA: TGTGCCAGTAGTATTAGGGGCCCCAATCAGCCCCAGCATTTT; CDR3 protein: CASSIRGPNQPQHF
J gene: TRBJ2-7; D gene: TRBD2; clone size: NA; V gene: TRBV6-1; CDR3 DNA: TGTGCCAGCAGTGACCGACTAGCGGGAGCCGGCTCCTACGAGCAGTACTTC; CDR3 protein: CASSDRLAGAGSYEQYF
J gene: TRBJ1-4; D gene: NA; clone size: NA; V gene: TRBV15; CDR3 DNA: TGTGCCACAACTAATCTCAAACAGCGGGAAAAACTGTTTTTT; CDR3 protein: CATTNLKQREKLFF
J gene: TRBJ2-1; D gene: NA; clone size: NA; V gene: TRBV28; CDR3 DNA: TGTGCCAGCAGGGGTCAGGGGTACAATGAGCAGTTCTTC; CDR3 protein: CASRGQGYNEQFF
J gene: TRBJ2-7; D gene: TRBD1; clone size: NA; V gene: TRBV27; CDR3 DNA: TGTGCCAGCAGTTTACGGGCGCCGGCAGGGGGCTCCTACGAGCAGTACTTC; CDR3 protein: CASSLRAPAGGSYEQYF
J gene: TRBJ1-1; D gene: TRBD1; clone size: NA; V gene: TRBV18; CDR3 DNA: TGTGCCAGCTCACCAGTAGGGACAGGGGAAACTGAAGCTTTCTTT; CDR3 protein: CASSPVGTGETEAFF
J gene: TRBJ1-5; D gene: NA; clone size: NA; V gene: TRBV5-8; CDR3 DNA: TGTGCCAGCACCGCAAGAGGATATAGCAATCAGCCCCAGCATTTT; CDR3 protein: CASTARGYSNQPQHF
J gene: TRBJ1-5; D gene: NA; clone size: NA; V gene: TRBV7-9; CDR3 DNA: TGTGCCAGCAGCTCCTGGGGGGGGAGCAATCAGCCCCAGCATTTT; CDR3 protein: CASSSWGGSNQPQHF
J gene: TRBJ1-1; D gene: NA; clone size: NA; V gene: TRBV30; CDR3 DNA: TGTGCCTGGGTTACCAGGGGCGGGTACACTGAAGCTTTCTTT; CDR3 protein: CAWVTRGGYTEAFF
J gene: TRBJ2-5; D gene: NA; clone size: NA; V gene: TRBV11-2; CDR3 DNA: TGTGCCAGCAGCTTAGCGAGGGGGGGGGAAGAGACCCAGTACTTC; CDR3 protein: CASSLARGGEETQYF
J gene: TRBJ2-7; D gene: TRBD2; clone size: NA; V gene: TRBV29-1; CDR3 DNA: TGCAGCGTTGCACCTGGACTAGCGGGAGGGCCAGAGCAGTACTTC; CDR3 protein: CSVAPGLAGGPEQYF
J gene: TRBJ2-7; D gene: TRBD1; clone size: NA; V gene: TRBV18; CDR3 DNA: TGTGCCAGCTCACTGGACAGGGGCGCCTACGAGCAGTACTTC; CDR3 protein: CASSLDRGAYEQYF